This passage covers 8 T cell receptor beta chains from one sample sequenced in a study of cytomegalovirus exposure and HLA in healthy donors. PCR used 60 Vbeta primers and 13 Jbeta primers. Profiling relied on immunoSEQ multiplex PCR, and the TCRdb table lists in-frame clones only, not all of them. The sample lists 150,000 to 200,000 clones; roughly 77% were seen once. The sample was PBMCs. These receptors were taken from a woman aged 25 to 39 in good health and CMV-seropositive.

Turning to this clone: The sample contains more than one DNA sequence encoding this CDR3. This CDR3 is CASSLVEVAETQYF. CDR3 in DNA: TGTGCCAGCAGCTTAGTCGAAGTAGCGGAGACCCAGTACTTC. The gene calls are TRBV7-2 and TRBJ2-5, with a tentative D call TRBD2 (5 bases). Trimming stripped 1 base from V and 5 bases from J, with 11 bases between. Germline lookup yields CDR1 SGHTA and CDR2 FQGNSA. The CDR3 is 14 residues long.

As concerns this clone: Germline is not matched at one junction end, which may reflect a read error. This chain joins TRBV11-3 and TRBJ1-4; 7 bases line up with TRBD1. The CDR3 sequence is 18 residues long. Germline-derived CDR1 and CDR2 are SGHNT and YENEEA. CDR3 amino acids: CASSYLNLEQGINENLFF. CDR3 nucleotides: TGTGCCAGCAGCTATCTGAACCTAGAACAGGGGATTAATGAAAACCTGTTTTTT.

This chain joins TRBV28 and TRBJ1-2; no definite D call. The CDR3 is 13 amino acids. Trimming stripped 5 bases from V and 6 bases from J, with 13 bases between. Germline V gene lookup returns CDR1 MDHEN and CDR2 SYDVKM. CDR3: CASSTGTKHGYTF. The DNA for the CDR3 is TGTGCCAGCAGTACCGGTACCAAACATGGCTACACCTTC.

The rearrangement uses TRBV7-2 and TRBJ2-5, with TRBD2 matching over 8 bases. V lost 5 bases, J lost 5 bases, and 10 bases stayed unmatched. From germline, CDR1 is SGHTA and CDR2 FQGNSA. There are 15 residues in the CDR3. This CDR3 reads CASSRTSGPRETQYF. CDR3 sequence (DNA): TGTGCCAGCAGCCGCACTAGCGGTCCTAGGGAGACCCAGTACTTC.

V and J are TRBV19 and TRBJ2-5; a possible D gene is TRBD1 (8 bases). The CDR3 spans 13 residues. Trimming removed 4 bases at V and 5 bases at J, with 11 bases between. Germline values: CDR1 LNHDA, CDR2 SQIVND (reference sequence). The chain's CDR3 is CASSTQGGETQYF. Here the CDR3 DNA reads TGTGCCAGTAGTACACAGGGGGGGGAGACCCAGTACTTC.

V is TRBV28 and J is TRBJ1-2; D gene uncertain. The CDR3 loop spans 14 amino acids. V was cut by 5 bases and J by 7 bases, with 17 bases left in between. Germline CDR1 MDHEN, CDR2 SYDVKM. The CDR3 DNA follows: TGTGCCAGCAGTGTCGAATTAAAAGTGCGTGGCTACACCTTC. The encoded protein is CASSVELKVRGYTF.

This rearrangement joins TRBV4-3 to TRBJ2-7, with D possibly TRBD1 on 5 matching bases. The CDR3 runs 13 residues. Germline V gene sequence: CDR1 LGHNA, CDR2 YSLEER. V shed 3 bases and J shed 7 bases, with 13 bases lying between them. CDR3: CASSQKDTNEQYF. The CDR3 region has the DNA TGCGCCAGCAGCCAGAAGGACACTAATGAGCAGTACTTC.

CDR3 amino acids: CASGGLAGRQETQYF. The CDR3 nucleotides are TGTGCCAGCGGCGGACTAGCGGGCCGCCAAGAGACCCAGTACTTC. V is TRBV2 and J is TRBJ2-5; 11 bases map to TRBD2. This CDR3 has 15 amino acids. The trim removed 8 bases at V and 1 base at J, leaving 6 bases unmatched. The germline gives CDR1 SNHLY, CDR2 FYNNEI.